This T cell receptor (beta chain) was captured in a study of beta chain features in type 1 diabetes. Study outcomes and limitations: cDNA-based sequencing might over-represent cells highly expressing TCR. More deletions and fewer insertions at VDJ junctions were found in patients with type 1 diabetes.

This clone was recorded a few times. Its antigen is undetermined. CDR3 size: 15 residues. The germline CDR1 and CDR2 sequences are KGHSH and LQKENI. With 2 bases removed from V and 1 base from J, the gap between germline ends came to 11 bases. A heparinised blood draw that averaged roughly 100 mL was obtained once from each donor. Of the isolated RNA, all was reverse transcribed, and so the sequenced material was expressed TCRB transcripts. Generated by immunoSEQ multiplex PCR, the TCRdb table keeps only in-frame clones and is missing some. This table has about 330,000 clones, 9.5% to 12% appearing once.

The receptor comes from a woman between 25 and 40 years old in good health. Source material: naive CD4+ T cells from blood. The chain links TRBV18 to TRBJ1-1; TRBD1 is a possible D gene (5 bases). CDR3 DNA sequence: TGTGCCAGCTCACCAAGGAGACAGTCGAACACTGAAGCTTTCTTT. Translating it yields CASSPRRQSNTEAFF.